The 16 T cell receptor beta chains below come from one sample, sequenced in a study of shared clonotypes between healthy human individuals. Measured with immunoSEQ multiplex PCR; TCRdb has only the in-frame clones, and not every one. The sample carries 1.6 million or so clones, 98% recorded once. Sequencing input: naive CD4+ T cells sorted from blood. Subset reported: CD45RA+ positively selected. These receptors all stem from a man aged 25-40 years in good health.

This clone has a single count. The chain has TRBV27 and TRBJ2-1; 10 bases fit TRBD2. Germline V gene data show CDR1 as MNHEY and CDR2 as SMNVEV (reference sequence). The CDR3 consists of 15 residues. Trimming took 1 base from V and 9 from J; bases not matched to a gene: 6. The CDR3 reads CASSLFPSGSFEQFF. CDR3 DNA sequence: TGTGCCAGCAGTTTATTCCCTAGCGGGAGCTTTGAGCAGTTCTTC.

For this clone: The same CDR3 arises from other DNA sequences in this sample as well. This chain links TRBV7-3 with TRBJ2-2; D gene unclear. The CDR3 covers 12 residues. Germline V lookup: CDR1 SGHTA, CDR2 FQGTGA. The germline V and J ends were trimmed by 3 bases and 7 bases, with 6 bases remaining between them. CDR3 sequence reads: CASSLPGGELFF. The CDR3 DNA follows: TGTGCCAGCAGCTTGCCTGGCGGGGAGCTGTTTTTT.

Remarks on this clone: At the DNA level, this CDR3 is encoded by other sequences in the same sample as well. Here the CDR3 DNA reads TGTGCCAGCTCTCCCCAACAGGGGGACACTGAAGCTTTCTTT. Its translation is CASSPQQGDTEAFF. The chain employs TRBV18 and TRBJ1-1; TRBD1 agrees at 8 bases. J gave up 3 bases and V 6 bases, and 6 bases lay outside the gene matches. The CDR3 consists of 14 residues. From germline, CDR1 is KGHSH and CDR2 LQKENI. Supplemented by reference TRBV18 and TRBJ1-1, the full variable domain reads NAGVMQNPRHLVRRRGQEARLRCSPMKGHSHVYWYRQLPEEGLKFMVYLQKENIIDESGMPKERFSAEFPKEGPSILRIQQVVRGDSAAYFCASSPQQGDTEAFFGQGTRLTVV.

As to this clone: Distinct nucleotide sequences in the sample also encode this CDR3. V is TRBV7-2 and J is TRBJ2-1; D is unclear. This CDR3 has 11 residues. V shed 5 bases and J shed 4 bases, with 3 bases lying between them. CDR1 is SGHTA, CDR2 FQGNSA, per germline. CDR3 bases: TGTGCCAGCAGCCCTTACAATGAGCAGTTCTTC. It translates to CASSPYNEQFF.

V usage is TRBV5-1 and J usage is TRBJ1-1; D is unresolved. Germline lookup yields CDR1 SGHRS and CDR2 YFSETQ. The CDR3 is 13 amino acids. Trimming removed 5 bases from V and 1 base from J, with 9 bases in between. The DNA for the CDR3 is TGCGCCAGCAGAGAACAGTCGAACACTGAAGCTTTCTTT. Protein sequence: CASREQSNTEAFF.

The V gene is TRBV18, the J gene TRBJ1-4; D gene ambiguous. Trimming took off 3 bases at V and 7 bases at J, with 9 bases between the two ends. The germline gives CDR1 KGHSH, CDR2 LQKENI. This CDR3 comprises 13 residues. The CDR3 DNA is TGTGCCAGCTCACCTAGCGGTACTGAAAAACTGTTTTTT. It codes for CASSPSGTEKLFF.

The chain is built from TRBV19 and TRBJ2-7, with 8 bases aligning to TRBD1. The CDR3 length is 14 residues. After removal of 5 bases from V and 2 bases from J, the junction contained 5 bases not matched to a gene. Germline CDR1 is LNHDA and CDR2 is SQIVND (reference sequence). In DNA form, the CDR3 reads TGTGCCAGTAGTCCGAGGGACAGGACCTACGAGCAGTACTTC. Protein: CASSPRDRTYEQYF.

In its sample, this clone was seen once. The rearrangement links TRBV6-6 to TRBJ1-2; 9 bases map to TRBD1. The J segment lost 3 bases and the V segment lost 7 bases, leaving 6 bases of the junction unmatched. There are 14 residues in the CDR3. From germline, CDR1 is MNHNY and CDR2 SVGAGI (reference sequence). Here the CDR3 reads CASTGDRVYYGYTF. The CDR3 DNA follows: TGTGCCAGCACCGGGGACAGGGTGTACTATGGCTACACCTTC.

The chain carries TRBV19 and TRBJ2-7, with D possibly matching TRBD1 (5 bases). The CDR3 extends over 14 amino acids. Germline CDR1 and CDR2: LNHDA and SQIVND (reference sequence). V lost 4 bases, J lost 0 bases, and 10 bases lay in between. Here the CDR3 DNA reads TGTGCCAGTAGTAGGACAAGTTTCTCCTACGAGCAGTACTTC. It codes for CASSRTSFSYEQYF.

The chain joins TRBV9 to TRBJ2-4; D remains ambiguous. Germline CDR1 SGDLS, CDR2 YYNGEE. Trimming pared 0 bases from V and 0 bases from J, leaving 16 bases between. CDR3 length equals 18 residues. As DNA, the CDR3 is TGTGCCAGCAGCGTAGGGGCCAGCCAAGGGCTAGCCAAAAACATTCAGTACTTC. It yields the protein CASSVGASQGLAKNIQYF. Full variable domain (missing parts from reference TRBV9 and TRBJ2-4): DSGVTQTPKHLITATGQRVTLRCSPRSGDLSVYWYQQSLDQGLQFLIQYYNGEERAKGNILERFSAQQFPDLHSELNLSSLELGDSALYFCASSVGASQGLAKNIQYFGAGTRLSVL.

The chain couples TRBV14 to TRBJ1-3; D ambiguous. Germline CDR1 SGHDN, CDR2 FVKESK. This CDR3 has 15 residues. The V and J ends lost 4 bases and 0 bases respectively, with 10 bases between them. The CDR3 sequence is CASSPRLNSGNTIYF. CDR3 bases: TGTGCCAGCAGCCCCCGACTGAACTCTGGAAACACCATATATTTT.

The count of this clone is one. In DNA, the CDR3 is TGTGCCAGCAGTGGCGCCCAGGGTCGGAGCAATCAGCCCCAGCATTTT. Translation gives CASSGAQGRSNQPQHF. The chain joins TRBV25-1 to TRBJ1-5; D is perhaps TRBD1 (5 bases). This CDR3 has 16 amino acids. CDR1 is MGHDK, CDR2 SYGVNS, per germline. Trimming left V 4 bases short and J 1 base short, with 14 bases between.

This chain connects TRBV28 to TRBJ2-1; possibly TRBD1 for D (7 bases). The CDR3 runs to 14 residues. The V gene's germline CDR1 is MDHEN and CDR2 SYDVKM. Trimming removed 6 bases from V and 4 bases from J, with 13 bases in between. The CDR3 nucleotides read TGTGCCAGCAGAAAGACAGGGAGGTACAATGAGCAGTTCTTC. Its protein product is CASRKTGRYNEQFF. Looking up the rest from reference TRBV28 and TRBJ2-1 gives the full variable domain: DVKVTQSSRYLVKRTGEKVFLECVQDMDHENMFWYRQDPGLGLRLIYFSYDVKMKEKGDIPEGYSVSREKKERFSLILESASTNQTSMYLCASRKTGRYNEQFFGPGTRLTVL.

The chain combines TRBV2 with TRBJ2-7; D remains ambiguous. Germline CDR1 and CDR2: SNHLY and FYNNEI. CDR3 size: 12 residues. The V end lost 3 bases, the J end lost 5 bases, and 8 bases lay between the germline ends. The CDR3 DNA is TGTGCCAGCAGTGAGCAGGTGGACGAGCAGTACTTC. Translating it yields CASSEQVDEQYF.

The V gene is TRBV30, the J gene TRBJ2-2; D call uncertain. V lost 2 bases to trimming and J lost 4 bases, with 8 bases between them. CDR1 is GTSNPN and CDR2 is SVGIG in the germline V gene (reference sequence). The CDR3 extends over 13 amino acids. The CDR3 spells CAWSPRLTGELFF. CDR3 DNA sequence: TGTGCCTGGAGTCCCAGGCTCACCGGGGAGCTGTTTTTT. Complete variable domain (other parts from reference TRBV30 and TRBJ2-2): SQTIHQWPATLVQPVGSPLSLECTVEGTSNPNLYWYRQAAGRGLQLLFYSVGIGQISSEVPQNLSASRPQDRQFILSSKKLLLSDSGFYLCAWSPRLTGELFFGEGSRLTVL.

This chain joins TRBV2 and TRBJ2-7; 9 nucleotides line up with TRBD2. Germline V gives CDR1 SNHLY, CDR2 FYNNEI. CDR3 length: 14 residues. V lost 5 bases and J lost 6; bases outside the gene matches: 8. CDR3 sequence: CASSPLRREGEQYF. CDR3 nucleotides: TGTGCCAGCAGTCCCCTCCGGCGGGAGGGCGAGCAGTACTTC.